This T cell receptor (beta chain) was sequenced during a study of CD8 T cells in Susac syndrome. Across the whole study: When their blood was taken, the Susac syndrome patients had either not yet had any therapy, were taking corticosteroids, or were taking intravenous immunoglobulin alone.

In Susac syndrome patients, recently defined diagnostic criteria for definite or probable disease were met. It was with random hexamers that about 0.45 to 1 ug RNA was reverse transcribed. Across 54 Vbeta and 13 Jbeta, immunoSEQ multiplex PCR amplified TCR beta CDR3. Via MiXCR, TCRdb re-called the immunoSEQ multiplex PCR reads, giving one row per CDR3 protein. The sample holds 150,000 to 200,000 distinct CDR3 sequences, approximately 96% seen once. Germline V CDR1 and CDR2: SGHDN, FVKESK. Trimming removed 1 base from V and 7 bases from J, with 8 bases in between. The CDR3 runs 13 residues. The receptor was isolated from a human donor with Susac syndrome. The chain links TRBV14 to TRBJ1-5; D is unresolved. Material for sequencing was CD4+ T cells from PBMCs. CDR3 bases: TGTGCCAGCAGCCAAGGGACTAACCAGCCCCAGCATTTT. Translating it yields CASSQGTNQPQHF.